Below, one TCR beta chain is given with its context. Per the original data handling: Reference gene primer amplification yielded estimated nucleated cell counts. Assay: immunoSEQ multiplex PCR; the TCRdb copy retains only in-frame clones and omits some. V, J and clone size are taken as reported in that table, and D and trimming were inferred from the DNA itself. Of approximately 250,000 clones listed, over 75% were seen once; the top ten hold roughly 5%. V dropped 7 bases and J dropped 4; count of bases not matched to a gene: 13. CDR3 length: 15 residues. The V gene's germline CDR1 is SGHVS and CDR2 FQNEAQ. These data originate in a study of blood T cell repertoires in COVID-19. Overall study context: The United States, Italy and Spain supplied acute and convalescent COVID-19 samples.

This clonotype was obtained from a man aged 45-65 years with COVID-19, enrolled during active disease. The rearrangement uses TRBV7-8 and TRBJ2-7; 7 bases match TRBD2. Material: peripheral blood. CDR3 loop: CASTPSGGGSYEQYF. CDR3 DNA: TGTGCCAGCACTCCTTCTGGGGGGGGAAGTTACGAGCAGTACTTC.